This T cell receptor beta chain was obtained from a study of tumor-infiltrating lymphocytes in localized non-small cell lung cancer. Looking at the study overall: Each patient gave resected tumor and non-adjacent uninvolved lung tissue. Whole-study findings and limits: Only some patients had TCR sequencing, depending on available tissue. Tumors had more T cell infiltration than uninvolved lung, per TCRbeta sequencing and CD3 counts.

The CDR3 is made up of 16 amino acids. CDR1 SGDLS and CDR2 YYNGEE come from the germline V gene. Trimming left V 0 bases short and J 8 bases short, with 20 bases between. On this clone: The antigen is not known.

Data came from immunoSEQ multiplex PCR; TCRdb stores just in-frame clones and leaves some out. The sample lists some 30,000 clones, around 85% occurring once. The source of this sequence is a human donor with non-small cell lung cancer. The chain has TRBV9 and TRBJ1-2, with D perhaps matching TRBD1 (5 bases). Material: lung tumor tissue. Here the CDR3 reads CASSVGGGDPDQGYTF. As DNA, the CDR3 is TGTGCCAGCAGCGTAGGGGGTGGGGACCCTGATCAGGGCTACACCTTC.